The next 10 T cell receptor beta chains were all read from a single sample in a study of blood T cell repertoires in COVID-19. The repertoire was sequenced with immunoSEQ multiplex PCR; TCRdb's copy has only in-frame clones and lacks some. The data hold hundreds of thousands of clones, with just under 90% observed a single time. The sample was PBMCs or T cells enriched from blood (not recorded which). All receptors derive from a woman in her fifties or sixties who had recovered from COVID-19.

This chain connects TRBV6-5 to TRBJ1-6, with 10 positions matching TRBD1. The length of the CDR3 is 15 residues. Germline V gene sequence: CDR1 MNHEY, CDR2 SVGAGI. J lost 10 bases, V lost 4 bases, and 7 bases had no gene match. CDR3 coding DNA: TGTGCCAGCAGTTTCGGGACAGGGGTTTCGTCACCCCTCCACTTT. This gives the protein CASSFGTGVSSPLHF.

The CDR3 spells CASRAGSKSNYGYTF. DNA for the CDR3: TGTGCCAGCAGGGCGGGATCAAAGAGTAACTATGGCTACACCTTC. The chain combines TRBV28 with TRBJ1-2; D gene ambiguous. CDR1 and CDR2 (germline): MDHEN, SYDVKM. V shed 6 bases and J shed 1 base, with 15 bases lying between them. This CDR3 is 15 amino acids long.

This chain connects TRBV24-1 to TRBJ2-5; D is uncertain. From germline, CDR1 is KGHDR and CDR2 SFDVKD. CDR3 size: 15 residues. Trimming took off 2 bases at V and 2 bases at J, with 11 bases between the two ends. CDR3 nucleotide sequence: TGTGCCACCAGTGATTATCAATCGGTTCAAGAGACCCAGTACTTC. The encoded protein is CATSDYQSVQETQYF.

V is TRBV5-8 and J is TRBJ1-1; D is unclear. Trimming took 1 base from V and 7 from J, leaving 5 bases between them. The germline V gene has CDR1 SGHTS and CDR2 YDEGEE. The CDR3 has 11 residues. The CDR3 nucleotides read TGTGCCAGCAGCTTGTCCGTTGAAGCTTTCTTT. It codes for CASSLSVEAFF.

The chain employs TRBV27 and TRBJ2-1; possible D gene TRBD1, 6 bases. Looked up from germline, CDR1 is MNHEY and CDR2 is SMNVEV (reference sequence). CDR3 length: 14 amino acids. Trimming removed 6 bases at V and 5 bases at J, with 14 bases between. The CDR3 loop reads CASRQGTVDNEQFF. CDR3 DNA sequence: TGTGCCAGCAGGCAGGGGACGGTCGACAATGAGCAGTTCTTC.

The chain links TRBV12-3 or TRBV12-4 to TRBJ1-2, with 7 bases identical to TRBD1. V lost 1 base, J lost 5 bases, and 1 base stayed unmatched. CDR3 size: 13 residues. The CDR3 nucleotides are TGTGCCAGCAGTTTAGGGACAGGTTATGGCTACACCTTC. Translated: CASSLGTGYGYTF.

The rearrangement links TRBV6-5 to TRBJ1-1; no clear D gene. V dropped 4 bases and J dropped 1 base, with 10 bases sitting between them. Germline V gene sequence: CDR1 MNHEY, CDR2 SVGAGI. The CDR3 has 14 amino acids. CDR3 residues: CASSSTDRNTEAFF. The CDR3 nucleotides are TGTGCCAGCAGTTCAACAGATAGGAACACTGAAGCTTTCTTT.

The rearrangement links TRBV6-5 to TRBJ2-5, with TRBD2 matching 9 bases. V dropped 7 bases and J dropped 1; count of bases not matched to a gene: 7. CDR1 is MNHEY, CDR2 SVGAGI, per germline. The CDR3 is made up of 15 amino acids. The CDR3 nucleotides read TGTGCCAGCAAGAAGGTAGCGGGGGCCCAAGAGACCCAGTACTTC. It codes for CASKKVAGAQETQYF.

This clone was seen once. The chain recombines TRBV28 with TRBJ1-4, with D unresolved. The CDR3 extends over 15 amino acids. CDR1 MDHEN and CDR2 SYDVKM come from the germline V gene. The V end was cut by 5 bases, the J end by 3 bases, with 13 bases between. CDR3 DNA sequence: TGTGCCAGCAGTCTGTTTGGGCAGCCTAATGAAAAACTGTTTTTT. Protein product: CASSLFGQPNEKLFF.

This clone came up a few times. The V call is TRBV2, the J call TRBJ1-5, with unresolved D. The V end was cut by 11 bases, the J end by 6 bases, with 17 bases between. The germline CDR1 and CDR2 sequences are SNHLY and FYNNEI. This CDR3 contains 13 residues. In nucleotides, the CDR3 is TGTGCCTCCAGATGGGAGGCGGGTCAGCCCCAGCATTTT. This codes for CASRWEAGQPQHF.